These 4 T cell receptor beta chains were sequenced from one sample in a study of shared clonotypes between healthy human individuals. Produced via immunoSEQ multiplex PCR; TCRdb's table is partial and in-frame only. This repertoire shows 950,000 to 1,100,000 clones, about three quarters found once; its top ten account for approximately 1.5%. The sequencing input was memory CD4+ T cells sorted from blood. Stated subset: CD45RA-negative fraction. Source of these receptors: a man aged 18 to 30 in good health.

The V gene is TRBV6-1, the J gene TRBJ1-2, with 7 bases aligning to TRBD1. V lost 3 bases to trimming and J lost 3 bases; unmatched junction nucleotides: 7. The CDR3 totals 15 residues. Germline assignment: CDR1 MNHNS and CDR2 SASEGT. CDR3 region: CASSELGTADYGYTF. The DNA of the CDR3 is TGTGCCAGCAGTGAGTTGGGGACAGCGGACTATGGCTACACCTTC.

The CDR3 reads CASRGTGEFGYTF. CDR3 sequence (DNA): TGTGCCAGCAGGGGGACAGGGGAATTTGGCTACACCTTC. The chain carries TRBV6-6 and TRBJ1-2, with TRBD1 matching over 10 bases. The junction had 5 bases not matched to a gene; V was cut back by 6 bases and J by 7 bases. Germline V gives CDR1 MNHNY, CDR2 SVGAGI (reference sequence). The CDR3 spans 13 residues.

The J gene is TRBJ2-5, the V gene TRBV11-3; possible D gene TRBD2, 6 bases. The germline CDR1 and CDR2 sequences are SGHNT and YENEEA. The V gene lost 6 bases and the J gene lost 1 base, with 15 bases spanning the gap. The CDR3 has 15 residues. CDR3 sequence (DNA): TGTGCCAGCAGTCTTACGGGAGCGGGCCAAGAGACCCAGTACTTC. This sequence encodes CASSLTGAGQETQYF.

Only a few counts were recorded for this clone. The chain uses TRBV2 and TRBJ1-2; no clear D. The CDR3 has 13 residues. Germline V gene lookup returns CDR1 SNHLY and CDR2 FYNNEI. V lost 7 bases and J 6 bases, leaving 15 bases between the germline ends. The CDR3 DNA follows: TGTGCCAGCATTAAGGCCAGGATGAATGGCTACACCTTC. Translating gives CASIKARMNGYTF.